Below, 2 T cell receptor beta chains from the same sample are listed, as sequenced in a study of blood T cell repertoires in COVID-19. The repertoire was sequenced with immunoSEQ multiplex PCR; TCRdb's copy has only in-frame clones and lacks some. The sample consists of 100,000 or so clones, more than 90% of them appearing once. The sample was peripheral blood. These receptors were taken from a man aged 65 to 79 with acute or convalescent COVID-19.

J is TRBJ1-2 and V is TRBV10-3, with D perhaps TRBD1 (6 bases). Trimming left V 2 bases short and J 4 bases short, with 17 bases between. This CDR3 contains 16 residues. Germline values: CDR1 ENHRY, CDR2 SYGVKD. CDR3 in amino acids: CAISEGQGGAVYGYTF. CDR3 sequence (DNA): TGTGCCATCAGTGAGGGGCAAGGGGGGGCAGTCTATGGCTACACCTTC.

The chain uses TRBV6-2 or TRBV6-3 and TRBJ1-1; D may be TRBD1 (5 bases). Trimming took off 5 bases at V and 6 bases at J, with 7 bases between the two ends. The CDR3 runs 11 residues. The germline CDR1 and CDR2 sequences are MNHEY and SVGEGT. CDR3 nucleotides: TGTGCCAGCAGTGCAGGGTCTGAAGCTTTCTTT. It translates to CASSAGSEAFF.